The clone carrying this T cell receptor beta chain was counted between two and nine times. This sample's TCRbeta library carried unique molecular identifier barcodes. TCRdb analysed the PCR reads with MiXCR anew, one entry per CDR3 protein. Among around 500,000 distinct CDR3 sequences, under 15% were seen once, and the ten largest hold approximately 5.4%. This specimen comes from a study of T-cell reconstitution after alpha-beta-depleted transplantation in children. V lost 4 bases and J lost 0, with 11 bases in between. The CDR3 contains 15 residues. CDR1 is SGHRS and CDR2 is YFSETQ in the germline V gene.

This chain uses TRBV5-1 with TRBJ1-3; TRBD1 is a possible D gene (6 bases). This clonotype was sampled from a human donor who donated a stem cell graft to a child with combined immunodeficiency. Sequencing used PBMCs from the stem cell graft donor, obtained from the stem cell graft. The CDR3: CASSLQGHSGNTIYF. The CDR3 bases are TGCGCCAGCAGCCTCCAGGGACACTCTGGAAACACCATATATTTT.